The 16 T cell receptor beta chains given below trace back to one sample, sequenced in a study of blood T cell repertoires in COVID-19. The assay was immunoSEQ multiplex PCR, and TCRdb's table has in-frame clones only and misses some. The sample gives about 220,000 clones, around nine tenths of which show up once; about 15% is in the top ten. The sequenced material came from PBMCs or T cells enriched from blood (not recorded which). These receptors were obtained from a woman aged 45-65 years with acute COVID-19.

V gene TRBV7-9 combines with J gene TRBJ1-5; 8 nucleotides align to TRBD1. Trimming cost V 5 bases and J 7 bases; bases outside gene matches: 13. The germline V gene encodes CDR1 SEHNR and CDR2 FQNEAQ (reference sequence). The CDR3 has 16 amino acids. CDR3 protein: CASSPGGLGAGQPQHF. The CDR3 nucleotides read TGTGCCAGCAGCCCAGGGGGCCTAGGAGCGGGGCAGCCCCAGCATTTT.

V gene TRBV7-9 combines with J gene TRBJ2-7, with D perhaps TRBD2 (6 bases). CDR1 is SEHNR, CDR2 FQNEAQ, per germline (reference sequence). Deletions cut 1 base from V and 2 bases from J, with 12 bases between. The CDR3 is made up of 15 amino acids. This chain's CDR3 is CASSLDAGQTYEQYF. CDR3 nucleotide sequence: TGTGCCAGCAGCTTAGACGCGGGGCAAACCTACGAGCAGTACTTC.

V usage is TRBV15 and J usage is TRBJ2-1; D possibly corresponds to TRBD1 (5 bases). CDR3 size: 12 residues. The germline V gene encodes CDR1 LNHNV and CDR2 YYDKDF (reference sequence). Trimming pared 1 base from V and 7 bases from J, leaving 5 bases between. The CDR3 region has the DNA TGTGCCACCAGCAGAGGACAGAATGAGCAGTTCTTC. This sequence encodes CATSRGQNEQFF.

J is TRBJ2-7 and V is TRBV5-1; D possibly corresponds to TRBD2 (6 bases). The germline V gene has CDR1 SGHRS and CDR2 YFSETQ. The CDR3 sequence is 11 residues long. The V end lost 4 bases, the J end lost 12 bases, and 14 bases lay between the germline ends. The CDR3 spells CASSHSGVAYF. For the CDR3, the DNA is TGCGCCAGCAGCCACTCGGGGGTAGCGTACTTC.

This chain links TRBV19 with TRBJ2-7; 12 bases align to TRBD2. Trimming cost V 5 bases and J 1 base; bases outside gene matches: 9. The CDR3 runs to 17 residues. Germline V gene lookup returns CDR1 LNHDA and CDR2 SQIVND (reference sequence). For the CDR3, the DNA is TGTGCCAGTAGTGAGACTAGCGGGAGTCTAGGATCCTACGAGCAGTACTTC. It encodes CASSETSGSLGSYEQYF.

V gene TRBV11-2 combines with J gene TRBJ1-2; D uncertain. Trimming left V 5 bases short and J 4 bases short, with 11 bases between. The CDR3 runs 13 residues. Germline V CDR1 and CDR2: SGHAT, FQNNGV. The DNA for the CDR3 is TGTGCCAGCAGCACGGCGGAGACCTATGGCTACACCTTC. This codes for CASSTAETYGYTF. Full variable domain (outside the CDR3, taken from reference TRBV11-2 and TRBJ1-2): EAGVAQSPRYKIIEKRQSVAFWCNPISGHATLYWYQQILGQGPKLLIQFQNNGVVDDSQLPKDRFSAERLKGVDSTLKIQPAKLEDSAVYLCASSTAETYGYTFGSGTRLTVV.

Only one count was recorded for this clone. The genes are TRBV25-1 and TRBJ1-5; a weak D match, TRBD1 (6 bases). Trimming took off 5 bases at V and 6 bases at J, with 11 bases between the two ends. CDR3 length: 13 amino acids. CDR1 and CDR2 from the germline V gene are MGHDK and SYGVNS. The CDR3 spells CASSTGRGQPQHF. The CDR3 nucleotides read TGTGCCAGCAGTACAGGGAGGGGTCAGCCCCAGCATTTT.

V gene TRBV3-1 (or the pseudogene TRBV3-2) combines with J gene TRBJ2-5; 13 positions match TRBD2. The V segment lost 0 bases and the J segment 1 base; nucleotides outside the gene matches: 14. In germline, CDR1 is LGHDT, CDR2 YNNKEL (reference sequence). The CDR3 loop spans 21 amino acids. The CDR3 nucleotides are TGTGCCAGCAGCCAAGAACGGACTAGCGGGAGTTTTCCCCGCCCCCAAGAGACCCAGTACTTC. This gives the protein CASSQERTSGSFPRPQETQYF.

The rearrangement joins TRBV6-5 to TRBJ1-3; tentatively, D is TRBD1 (5 bases). Trimming took 6 bases from V and 0 from J, leaving 12 bases between them. The CDR3 spans 15 residues. Germline CDR1 and CDR2: MNHEY and SVGAGI. CDR3 in amino acids: CASRPGHSSGNTIYF. The CDR3 DNA is TGTGCCAGCAGGCCCGGACACAGCTCTGGAAACACCATATATTTT.

The chain has TRBV7-9 and TRBJ2-7, with 8 bases that match TRBD2. This CDR3 has 19 residues. Germline V gives CDR1 SEHNR, CDR2 FQNEAQ (reference sequence). With V trimmed by 3 bases and J by 7 bases, 23 bases remained unmatched. CDR3 sequence reads: CASSFTLSGGREPIGEQYF. The CDR3 region has the DNA TGTGCCAGCAGCTTCACGCTAAGCGGGGGCCGGGAACCAATCGGGGAGCAGTACTTC.

The J gene is TRBJ2-5, the V gene TRBV2; TRBD1 matches 9 bases. Germline values: CDR1 SNHLY, CDR2 FYNNEI. The CDR3 spans 17 residues. The trim removed 4 bases at V and 6 bases at J, leaving 15 bases unmatched. CDR3 region: CASSGDRATSRSQTQYF. The CDR3 DNA is TGTGCCAGCAGTGGGGACAGGGCCACCAGTCGGTCACAGACCCAGTACTTC.

This chain connects TRBV18 to TRBJ1-2; D is possibly TRBD1 (5 bases). The CDR3 consists of 13 residues. With 0 bases removed from V and 6 bases from J, the gap between germline ends came to 8 bases. From germline, CDR1 is KGHSH and CDR2 LQKENI. For the CDR3, the DNA is TGTGCCAGCTCACCACCGGGGCGGAATGGCTACACCTTC. Translation gives CASSPPGRNGYTF.

This rearrangement joins TRBV5-4 to TRBJ2-5; 9 positions agree with TRBD2. The V segment lost 3 bases and the J segment 1 base; nucleotides outside the gene matches: 7. This CDR3 is 16 amino acids long. Germline V gene lookup returns CDR1 SGHNT and CDR2 YYREEE (reference sequence). CDR3 region: CASSWTDSGGQETQYF. For the CDR3, the DNA is TGTGCCAGCAGCTGGACGGATAGCGGGGGCCAAGAGACCCAGTACTTC.

In this sample, this clone turned up once. The V call is TRBV19, the J call TRBJ2-1; D gene uncertain. Trimming removed 2 bases at V and 2 bases at J, with 10 bases between. The germline V gene encodes CDR1 LNHDA and CDR2 SQIVND (reference sequence). The CDR3 consists of 15 residues. The CDR3 DNA reads as TGTGCCAGTAGTATAATGCCGAGCACCTACAATGAGCAGTTCTTC. Translation: CASSIMPSTYNEQFF.

The V gene is TRBV9, the J gene TRBJ1-3; the match to TRBD1 covers 7 bases. The CDR3 has 17 residues. The germline V gene encodes CDR1 SGDLS and CDR2 YYNGEE. With 3 bases clipped from V and 2 bases from J, the junction kept 11 bases outside the gene matches. The chain's CDR3 is CASSANTGTDTGNTIYF. CDR3 coding DNA: TGTGCCAGCAGCGCAAACACCGGGACAGACACTGGAAACACCATATATTTT.

The chain uses TRBV19 and TRBJ2-2; 12 bases are shared with TRBD1. The V and J ends lost 6 bases and 7 bases, in that order; junction bases with no gene match: 6. This CDR3 contains 15 residues. Germline CDR1 and CDR2: LNHDA and SQIVND (reference sequence). The CDR3 bases are TGTGCCAGTAGGAGGGACAGGGGGCTTCTCGGGGAGCTGTTTTTT. Translating it yields CASRRDRGLLGELFF.